What follows is one T cell receptor (beta chain) and its context. The CDR3 contains 14 residues. V shed 7 bases and J 3 bases; nucleotides not matched to a gene: 5. Per germline, CDR1 SGHRS and CDR2 YFSETQ. Some clones are missing from TCRdb's copy, which holds only in-frame ones; the method was immunoSEQ multiplex PCR. The data show 200,000 or so clones, with 65% to 85% seen just once and 2% to 2.5% held by the top ten. This entry is derived from a study of blood T cell repertoires in COVID-19. The sequence derives from a woman aged 55-69 years with acute or convalescent COVID-19. The V and J genes are TRBV5-1 and TRBJ1-4; 8 bases agree with TRBD1. Sequenced sample: peripheral blood. The CDR3 DNA reads TGCGCCAGCGGGGGGGACAGGCCTAATGAAAAACTGTTTTTT. Translation: CASGGDRPNEKLFF.